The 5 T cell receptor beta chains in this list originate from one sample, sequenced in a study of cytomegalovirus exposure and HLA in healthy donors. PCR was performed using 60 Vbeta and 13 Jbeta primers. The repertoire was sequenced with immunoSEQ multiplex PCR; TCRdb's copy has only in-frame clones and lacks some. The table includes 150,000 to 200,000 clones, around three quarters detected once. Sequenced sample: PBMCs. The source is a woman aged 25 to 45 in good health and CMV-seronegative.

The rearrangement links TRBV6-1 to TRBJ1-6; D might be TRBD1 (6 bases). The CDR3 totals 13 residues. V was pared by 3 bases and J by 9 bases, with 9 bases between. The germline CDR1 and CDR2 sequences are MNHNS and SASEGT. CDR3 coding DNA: TGTGCCAGCAGTGAGGGAGGGGGTTCACCCCTCCACTTT. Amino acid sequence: CASSEGGGSPLHF.

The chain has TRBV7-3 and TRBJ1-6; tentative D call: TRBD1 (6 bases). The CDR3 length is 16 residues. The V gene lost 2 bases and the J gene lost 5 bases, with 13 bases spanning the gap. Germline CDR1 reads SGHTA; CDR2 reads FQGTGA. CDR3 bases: TGTGCCAGCAGCTTACCAGGGGACCCGGATAATTCACCCCTCCACTTT. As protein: CASSLPGDPDNSPLHF.

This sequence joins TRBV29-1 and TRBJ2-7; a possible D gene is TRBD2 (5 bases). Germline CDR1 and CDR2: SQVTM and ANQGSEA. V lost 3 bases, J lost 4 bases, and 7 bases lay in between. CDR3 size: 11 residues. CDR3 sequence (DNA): TGCAGCGTTGACGAGGGTTACGAGCAGTACTTC. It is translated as CSVDEGYEQYF.

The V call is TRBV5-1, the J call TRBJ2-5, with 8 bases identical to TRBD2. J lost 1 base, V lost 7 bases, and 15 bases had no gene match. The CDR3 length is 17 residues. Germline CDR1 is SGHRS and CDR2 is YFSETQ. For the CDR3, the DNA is TGCGCCAGCCTCCGGGACGCGGGGGGTTCGCCCCAAGAGACCCAGTACTTC. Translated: CASLRDAGGSPQETQYF.

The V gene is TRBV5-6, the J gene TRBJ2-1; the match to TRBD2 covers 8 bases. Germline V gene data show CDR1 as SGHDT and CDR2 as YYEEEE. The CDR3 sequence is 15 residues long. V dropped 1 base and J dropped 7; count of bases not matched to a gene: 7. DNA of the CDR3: TGTGCCAGCAGCTTGCGGGGGGGCCCGGGTAATGAGCAGTTCTTC. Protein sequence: CASSLRGGPGNEQFF.